Listed below are T cell receptor beta chains from one sample, sequenced in a study of a mutant IDH1 vaccine in newly diagnosed glioma. TCRdb's copy holds only in-frame clones and misses some; the assay was immunoSEQ multiplex PCR. Of some 57,000 clones in the sample, around four fifths are singletons; the top ten hold around 4.1%. Their antigens remain unidentified. The sequences come from PBMCs, collected from a glioma patient whose treatment included an IDH1 peptide vaccine. These receptors originate from a woman between 18 and 30 years old with glioma. CDR3s include the opening cysteine and the closing phenylalanine or tryptophan. Fields, in order: D gene, V gene, J gene, clone size, CDR3 DNA, CDR3 protein. A D gene is named only where the DNA matches it firmly. Rows give clone size only sometimes, using once, few, many, or a class for an expanded clone.

D: NA
V: TRBV12-5
J: TRBJ2-2
size: NA
DNA: TGTGCTAGTGGTAGCTCGGCCGGGGAGCTGTTTTTT
CDR3: CASGSSAGELFF

D: NA
V: TRBV28
J: TRBJ2-5
size: NA
DNA: TGTGCCAGCAGCCTCCAGGTTAGCGAGACCCAGTACTTC
CDR3: CASSLQVSETQYF

D: TRBD2
V: TRBV19
J: TRBJ2-7
size: NA
DNA: TGTGCCAGTAGTGGGGGGGTATCCTACGAGCAGTACTTC
CDR3: CASSGGVSYEQYF

D: NA
V: TRBV11-2
J: TRBJ1-4
size: NA
DNA: TGTGCCAGCAGCTTACGGCAGGGCCTTAATGAAAAACTGTTTTTT
CDR3: CASSLRQGLNEKLFF

D: NA
V: TRBV5-1
J: TRBJ1-1
size: medium-sized
DNA: TGCGCCAGCAGCCCGGGACGAATACAGTGGTCTGAAGCTTTCTTT
CDR3: CASSPGRIQWSEAFF

D: TRBD1
V: TRBV27
J: TRBJ2-7
size: NA
DNA: TGTGCCAGCAGTTTGACCGGACAGGGGGTCGAGCAGTACTTC
CDR3: CASSLTGQGVEQYF

D: TRBD2
V: TRBV2
J: TRBJ2-7
size: NA
DNA: TGTGCCAGCAGTGGAGCGGGGGAATGGTACGAGCAGTACTTC
CDR3: CASSGAGEWYEQYF

D: TRBD2
V: TRBV5-1
J: TRBJ2-3
size: NA
DNA: TGCGCCAGCGGGACGGGAGGTACCACAGATACGCAGTATTTT
CDR3: CASGTGGTTDTQYF

D: NA
V: TRBV6-5
J: TRBJ1-4
size: once
DNA: TGTGCCAGCGGGAAACGAGAGGGTGAAAAACTGTTTTTT
CDR3: CASGKREGEKLFF

D: NA
V: TRBV7-9
J: TRBJ1-2
size: once
DNA: TGTGCCAGCAGCTTAGTGGGGACCACTTATGGCTACACCTTC
CDR3: CASSLVGTTYGYTF

D: NA
V: TRBV6-1
J: TRBJ1-1
size: NA
DNA: TGTGCCAGCAGTGAAAGGGCCGGGAACACTGAAGCTTTCTTT
CDR3: CASSERAGNTEAFF

D: NA
V: TRBV5-4
J: TRBJ2-2
size: NA
DNA: TGTGCCAGCAGCCCGGCGATCGCCGGGGAGCTGTTTTTT
CDR3: CASSPAIAGELFF

D: TRBD1
V: TRBV7-6
J: TRBJ1-6
size: NA
DNA: TGTGCCAGCAGGACACAGGGGGCTAATTCACCCCTCCACTTT
CDR3: CASRTQGANSPLHF

D: NA
V: TRBV5-1
J: TRBJ1-1
size: NA
DNA: TGCGCCAGCAGCTTGGCAAGGGGTCGGACTGAAGCTTTCTTT
CDR3: CASSLARGRTEAFF

D: NA
V: TRBV7-6
J: TRBJ1-1
size: NA
DNA: TGTGCCAGCAGCCCGGGCTTGAGGGACACTGAAGCTTTCTTT
CDR3: CASSPGLRDTEAFF

D: NA
V: TRBV19
J: TRBJ1-2
size: NA
DNA: TGTGCCAGCCAGGGTTACTATGGCTACACCTTC
CDR3: CASQGYYGYTF

D: TRBD2
V: TRBV7-6
J: TRBJ2-7
size: NA
DNA: TGTGCCAGCAGCCCCTGGACTAGCCCGGGGGAGCAGTACTTC
CDR3: CASSPWTSPGEQYF

D: TRBD1
V: TRBV29-1
J: TRBJ1-2
size: NA
DNA: TGCAGCGTGAGGGGGGACAGTGCTAACTATGGCTACACCTTC
CDR3: CSVRGDSANYGYTF

D: TRBD2
V: TRBV7-2
J: TRBJ2-1
size: NA
DNA: TGTGCCAGCAGCTTATTAGCGGGGGGGCCCCCCTACAATGAGCAGTTCTTC
CDR3: CASSLLAGGPPYNEQFF

D: NA
V: TRBV30
J: TRBJ2-7
size: once
DNA: TGTGCCTGGATGGGGGTCTACGAGCAGTACTTC
CDR3: CAWMGVYEQYF